This T cell receptor (beta chain) was captured by sequencing in a study of T cell responses to AZD1222 COVID-19 vaccine (dated by TCRdb to the early 2020s). Regarding the research as a whole: AZD1222 recipients with second doses at about 4 weeks or about 12 weeks were pooled, because spike-specific TCR depth and breadth did not differ between schedules. A total of approximately 250 trial participants underwent TCR sequencing, of whom about 200 had received two doses of AZD1222 and 26 had received two doses of the MenACWY control vaccine. Enrollment into the trials was organized by age into subgroups of 18-55, 56-69 and 70-plus years, and those subgroups contained about 160, 30 and 59 TCR-sequenced participants, respectively. The full study reports these points: Because no day 14 peak-response samples were available, repertoires were characterized only after the peak T cell response. In the small 56-69-year group, the increase in depth fell short of significance, most likely because of low power. Only a handful of AZD1222 recipients were SARS-CoV-2 seropositive at baseline, limiting conclusions about previously exposed vaccinees. Participants were mostly white British, with more females than males. The authors suggested clonal diversity may have been underestimated. CD4 TCRs associated with the vaccine covered the entire spike protein, and the dominant responses were in regions 160-218 and 743-854. Spike-specific TCR breadth and depth rose significantly after two AZD1222 doses compared with day 0 and with MenACWY recipients. Reportedly, almost half of the unique spike-specific TCRs recognized epitopes lying outside the regions that are mutated in the B.1.351 and B.1.1.7 variants.

Remarks on this clone: Its antigen specificity is not known. The input lacks base qualities; no much larger clone sits a single base away.

Sample time point, as interpreted from the label and publication: baseline before first vaccination. Vaccinee samples came from UK trials COV001 and COV002, including a single-blind randomized controlled phase 2/3 trial of AZD1222 (ChAdOx1 nCoV-19) in healthy adults. Trial participant PBMC samples were collected at day 0 and day 28 after the second dose for TCRbeta chain sequencing. The CDR3 regions of human TCRbeta chains were subjected to immunosequencing. As for the authors' bioinformatics: TCRs in the repertoires were compared against a reference library of SARS-CoV-2-specific TCRs that had been generated with the MIRA antigen-specificity platform. Breadth meant the fraction of unique TCRs that were SARS-CoV-2-associated, whereas depth meant the fraction of total T cells that were SARS-CoV-2-associated. Using the MIRA data, each spike-specific TCR was assigned both to the spike region to which the TCR was reactive and to a CD4 or CD8 class. Log10-transformed breadth and depth values were compared by one-way ANOVA with Sidak's multiple comparisons tests. Imported from immuneACCESS, the table was reduced by TCRdb to in-frame sequences with V and J called. These copies leave out some clones; in studies compared against another copy, an unresolved V gene accounts for under half, and the cause of the remainder is not known. V, J and clone size are those of that table, while D and trimming were read from the DNA. The sample data list about 56,000 clones, and over 75% of these were observed just once. The top ten clones comprise around 16% of the sample.

Via the germline V gene, CDR1 is SGHRS and CDR2 YFSETQ. Trimming leaves V shorter by 3 bases and J shorter by 3 bases, with the junction holding 5 bases beyond the gene matches. The CDR3 numbers 15 residues from cysteine through phenylalanine. Only CDR3 DNA remains: 45 bases, in frame from the first base. The receptor's source is an adult in good health. The sequencing here drew on peripheral blood, taken on day 0 of AZD1222 vaccination. The sequence is built from TRBV5-1 and TRBJ2-2; 7 central bases correspond to TRBD1. The DNA is TGCGCCAGCAGCTACAACAGGGGATACACCGGGGAGCTGTTTTTT. It specifies CASSYNRGYTGELFF.